These 13 T cell receptor beta chains came from one sample sequenced in a study of shared clonotypes between healthy human individuals. Libraries were prepared by immunoSEQ multiplex PCR; TCRdb keeps only in-frame clonotypes and omits some of them. The sample consists of millions of clones, roughly 94% of them appearing once. Sequencing input: naive CD4+ T cells sorted from blood. Sample subset: CD45RA+ positively selected. The receptors were sampled from a man in his late teens or twenties in good health.

The chain combines TRBV14 with TRBJ2-3; 8 bases are a match to TRBD1. The CDR3 spans 16 residues. The junction had 6 bases not matched to a gene; V was cut back by 4 bases and J by 0 bases. Germline CDR1 SGHDN, CDR2 FVKESK. The CDR3 DNA follows: TGTGCCAGCAGCCGCAGGGACAGGCTAAGCACAGATACGCAGTATTTT. Amino acid sequence: CASSRRDRLSTDTQYF.

The chain couples TRBV13 to TRBJ2-7, with 12 bases that match TRBD2. There are 14 residues in the CDR3. Looked up from germline, CDR1 is PRHDT and CDR2 is FYEKMQ (reference sequence). V lost 5 bases to trimming and J lost 4 bases; unmatched junction nucleotides: 3. For the CDR3, the DNA is TGTGCCAGCAGCCGACTAGCGGGAGATTACGAGCAGTACTTC. Residues: CASSRLAGDYEQYF. The variable domain in full, with the rest retrieved from reference TRBV13 and TRBJ2-7, is AAGVIQSPRHLIKEKRETATLKCYPIPRHDTVYWYQQGPGQDPQFLISFYEKMQSDKGSIPDRFSAQQFSDYHSELNMSSLELGDSALYFCASSRLAGDYEQYFGPGTRLTVT.

This clone appeared a single time. The chain joins TRBV19 to TRBJ2-5; possibly TRBD1 for D (6 bases). Germline lookup yields CDR1 LNHDA and CDR2 SQIVND (reference sequence). CDR3 length: 15 amino acids. Trimming shortened V by 5 bases and J by 5 bases, and 18 bases separated the two germline ends. The CDR3 sequence: CASSDIFQGRETQYF. Written as DNA, the CDR3 is TGTGCCAGTAGTGACATATTTCAGGGGCGGGAGACCCAGTACTTC.

This chain links TRBV5-4 with TRBJ1-6; D unresolved. V dropped 4 bases and J dropped 6 bases, with 11 bases sitting between them. This CDR3 contains 14 residues. Germline CDR1 reads SGHNT; CDR2 reads YYREEE (reference sequence). CDR3 sequence: CASSNMGSNSPLHF. The CDR3 coding sequence is TGTGCCAGCAGCAATATGGGTTCTAATTCACCCCTCCACTTT.

J is TRBJ1-5 and V is TRBV7-8; possible D gene TRBD1, 5 bases. Germline V gene data show CDR1 as SGHVS and CDR2 as FQNEAQ. The CDR3 contains 14 residues. Trimming stripped 2 bases from V and 5 bases from J, with 10 bases between. CDR3 protein: CASSLSWGDQPQHF. The CDR3 DNA reads as TGTGCCAGCAGCTTAAGCTGGGGGGATCAGCCCCAGCATTTT. The full variable domain, rest sourced from reference TRBV7-8 and TRBJ1-5, is GAGVSQSPRYKVAKRGQDVALRCDPISGHVSLFWYQQALGQGPEFLTYFQNEAQLDKSGLPSDRFFAERPEGSVSTLKIQRTQQEDSAVYLCASSLSWGDQPQHFGDGTRLSIL.

CDR3 sequence: CASSFGSGIRTEAFF. DNA for the CDR3: TGTGCCAGCAGTTTTGGGTCCGGAATAAGGACTGAAGCTTTCTTT. The rearrangement uses TRBV27 and TRBJ1-1; D is uncertain. The germline gives CDR1 MNHEY, CDR2 SMNVEV (reference sequence). The CDR3 is 15 residues long. Trimming took off 3 bases at V and 5 bases at J, with 16 bases between the two ends.

The chain is built from TRBV5-1 and TRBJ2-5; 12 bases match TRBD1. The ends lost 4 bases at V and 4 bases at J; junction bases unmatched: 8. The CDR3 extends over 16 amino acids. CDR1 is SGHRS, CDR2 YFSETQ, per germline. The CDR3 reads CASSLKPGQGAETQYF. CDR3 bases: TGCGCCAGCAGCCTCAAACCGGGACAGGGGGCAGAGACCCAGTACTTC.

The V call is TRBV6-6, the J call TRBJ1-5, with a possible D match to TRBD1 (6 bases). With 11 bases removed from V and 5 bases from J, the gap between germline ends came to 19 bases. Per germline, CDR1 MNHNY and CDR2 SVGAGI (reference sequence). This CDR3 is built from 14 residues. CDR3 protein: CAAMEGGGYQPQHF. CDR3 nucleotide sequence: TGTGCCGCTATGGAGGGGGGCGGTTATCAGCCCCAGCATTTT.

This clone came up once. Sequence at one end of the junction differs from germline and may be a read error. V usage is TRBV28 and J usage is TRBJ2-1; 8 bases agree with TRBD1. The CDR3 runs to 15 residues. Germline-derived CDR1 and CDR2 are MDHEN and SYDVKM. CDR3 residues: CASSFGDRSHNEQFF. Here the CDR3 DNA reads TGTGCCAGTAGTTTCGGGGACAGGTCCCACAATGAGCAGTTCTTC.

Concerning this clone itself: This sample includes further DNA sequences coding for the same CDR3. V usage is TRBV11-2 and J usage is TRBJ2-1; TRBD1 matches 7 bases. Germline trimming cut 4 bases from V and 6 bases from J; bases unmatched to any gene: 0. In germline, CDR1 is SGHAT, CDR2 FQNNGV. This CDR3 is built from 12 residues. The CDR3 loop reads CASSSGGNEQFF. The CDR3 coding sequence is TGTGCCAGCAGCTCAGGGGGCAATGAGCAGTTCTTC.

In this sample, this clone turned up once. The rearrangement links TRBV19 to TRBJ1-3; D not resolved. The germline gives CDR1 LNHDA, CDR2 SQIVND (reference sequence). Trimming cost V 7 bases and J 0 bases, with 13 bases left between them. The length of the CDR3 is 15 residues. CDR3 region: CASTPDRSSGNTIYF. CDR3 bases: TGTGCCAGTACCCCGGACCGAAGCTCTGGAAACACCATATATTTT.

V and J are TRBV30 and TRBJ1-5, with no clear D. CDR1 is GTSNPN and CDR2 is SVGIG in the germline V gene (reference sequence). Trimming cost V 2 bases and J 10 bases, with 21 bases left between them. The CDR3 totals 15 residues. The chain's CDR3 is CAWSPSWALKDPQHF. CDR3 nucleotides: TGTGCCTGGAGTCCTTCTTGGGCGTTGAAGGATCCCCAGCATTTT.

The rearrangement uses TRBV6-5 and TRBJ1-2; no clear D gene. Germline values: CDR1 MNHEY, CDR2 SVGAGI. The V end was cut by 5 bases, the J end by 5 bases, with 12 bases between. There are 13 residues in the CDR3. The CDR3 region is CASSLDRRYGYTF. The CDR3 DNA reads TGTGCCAGCAGTCTAGACCGAAGGTATGGCTACACCTTC.